This TCR beta chain was profiled in a study of T-cell memory formation after mild COVID-19. Study results and limitations: The finding that pre-infection memory included some responding clones suggested that cross-reactive memory joined.

TCRdb re-analysed the 5' RACE reads in MiXCR, keeping a single row per CDR3 protein. The profile shows some 270,000 distinct CDR3 sequences, approximately 15% of them singletons. Comment on this clonotype: Its antigen is undetermined.

V lost 8 bases to trimming and J lost 5 bases; unmatched junction nucleotides: 8. Germline-derived CDR1 and CDR2 are LNHDA and SQIVND (reference sequence). The length of the CDR3 is 14 residues. The V gene is TRBV19, the J gene TRBJ1-2; 10 bases fit TRBD1. The clonotype comes from an adult woman who had mild COVID-19 (a few samples of this study predate the infection). Cell type and time point are not known. The specimen sequenced was PBMCs or a T cell subset sorted from them (not recorded which). The CDR3, as DNA: TGTGCCAGTTGGGACAGGGGAGGGACTTATGGCTACACCTTC. Amino acids: CASWDRGGTYGYTF. Based on the CDR3 plus reference TRBV19 and TRBJ1-2, the full variable domain is DGGITQSPKYLFRKEGQNVTLSCEQNLNHDAMYWYRQDPGQGLRLIYYSQIVNDFQKGDIAEGYSVSREKKESFPLTVTSAQKNPTAFYLCASWDRGGTYGYTFGSGTRLTVV.